This is a list of T cell receptor beta chains from one sample in a study of regulatory T cells in long-lasting Graves disease. A single record per CDR3 protein comes from TCRdb applying MiXCR to the multiplex PCR reads. The data show fewer than 600,000 distinct CDR3 sequences, around a fifth seen once. The material sequenced was peripheral blood mononuclear cells (PBMCs), taken when the disease was refractory, from a patient treated with antithyroid drugs. The receptors come from a female donor with Graves disease. Each CDR3 is given with its conserved first and last residue. Each record gives: D gene, clone size, J gene, V gene, CDR3 DNA, CDR3 protein. A D gene is named only where the DNA matches it firmly. Clone size is given for some rows only: seen once, a few or many times, or a class if the clone is expanded.

d_call: -
clone_size: few
j_call: TRBJ1-1
v_call: TRBV7-2
cdr3_nt: TGTGCCAGCAGCCCGCCCGGTAGGGTGGAAGCTTTCTTT
cdr3_aa: CASSPPGRVEAFF

d_call: TRBD2
clone_size: once
j_call: TRBJ2-3
v_call: TRBV20-1
cdr3_nt: TGCAGTGCTGCCCAGACTAGCGGGGGGGCTTTGTCCCTCACAGATACGCAGTATTTT
cdr3_aa: CSAAQTSGGALSLTDTQYF

d_call: -
clone_size: -
j_call: TRBJ1-2
v_call: TRBV7-3
cdr3_nt: TGTGCCAGCAGCTTGGTTGAGGAAGTCAACTATGGCTACACCTTC
cdr3_aa: CASSLVEEVNYGYTF

d_call: -
clone_size: many
j_call: TRBJ1-1
v_call: TRBV12-3/TRBV12-4
cdr3_nt: TGTGCCAGCAGTTCGTCCAGTACTGAAGCTTTCTTT
cdr3_aa: CASSSSSTEAFF

d_call: -
clone_size: -
j_call: TRBJ1-2
v_call: TRBV7-2
cdr3_nt: TGTGCCAGCAGCTTAGATGCCTTCCCCCGCTATGGCTACACCTTC
cdr3_aa: CASSLDAFPRYGYTF

d_call: TRBD2
clone_size: once
j_call: TRBJ2-6
v_call: TRBV7-9
cdr3_nt: TGTGCCAGCAGCTCCAGGGGGCATGTAGTCGGGACTAGCGGGGGTAATACTGGGGCCAACGTCCTGACTTTC
cdr3_aa: CASSSRGHVVGTSGGNTGANVLTF

d_call: TRBD1
clone_size: many
j_call: TRBJ1-2
v_call: TRBV2
cdr3_nt: TGTGCCAGCATAAAAACTGGGACAGCAATCAACTATGGCTACACCTTC
cdr3_aa: CASIKTGTAINYGYTF

d_call: -
clone_size: -
j_call: TRBJ1-2
v_call: TRBV3-1
cdr3_nt: TGTGCCAGCAGCCAAGCCAGGGTCTTGGGTGGCTACACCTTC
cdr3_aa: CASSQARVLGGYTF

d_call: -
clone_size: -
j_call: TRBJ1-3
v_call: TRBV5-1
cdr3_nt: TGCGCCAGCAGCTTGGCAGGGATCTCTGGAAACACCATATATTTT
cdr3_aa: CASSLAGISGNTIYF

d_call: -
clone_size: many
j_call: TRBJ1-2
v_call: TRBV7-9
cdr3_nt: TGTGCCAGCAGCCCAAGCGGGACTGACTATGGCTACACCTTC
cdr3_aa: CASSPSGTDYGYTF

d_call: TRBD2
clone_size: -
j_call: TRBJ2-1
v_call: TRBV28
cdr3_nt: TGTGCCAGCCATACTAGGTCCGACCCGTGCCGAACTGATAGCGGGAGGGGCTCTTACAATGAGCAGTTCTTC
cdr3_aa: CASHTRSDPCRTDSGRGSYNEQFF

d_call: -
clone_size: many
j_call: TRBJ1-5
v_call: TRBV6-1
cdr3_nt: TGTGCCACTTCCGAGAGGAGCAATCAGCCCCAGCATTTT
cdr3_aa: CATSERSNQPQHF

d_call: -
clone_size: -
j_call: TRBJ2-2
v_call: TRBV5-1
cdr3_nt: TGCGCCAGCGGGGATTCGCGCAGGGGTGAGACCGGGGAGCTGTTTTTT
cdr3_aa: CASGDSRRGETGELFF